A single sample is the source of the 32 T cell receptor beta chains below, sequenced in a study of OX40 agonist ivuxolimab in advanced cancers. Sequenced by immunoSEQ multiplex PCR; TCRdb stores in-frame clones only, minus some. The sample has tens of thousands of clones, around nine tenths seen once; the top ten hold approximately 0.25%. Material: CD4+ or CD8+ T cells sorted from blood, obtained in a trial of the OX40 agonist ivuxolimab. Receptor source: an adult with an advanced solid tumor such as melanoma, head and neck, liver or kidney cancer.

J is TRBJ2-7 and V is TRBV18; D gene uncertain. Trimming removed 2 bases at V and 7 bases at J, with 12 bases between. This CDR3 has 13 residues. Germline lookup yields CDR1 KGHSH and CDR2 LQKENI. Written as DNA, the CDR3 is TGTGCCAGCTCACCAAACCCTCAAAGAGAGCAGTACTTC. It yields the protein CASSPNPQREQYF.

V and J are TRBV28 and TRBJ1-5, with D possibly TRBD1 on 5 matching bases. Germline CDR1 reads MDHEN; CDR2 reads SYDVKM. The CDR3 runs 14 residues. Trimming left V 2 bases short and J 9 bases short, with 14 bases between. The CDR3 spells CASSLGGTDRPQHF. The DNA of the CDR3 is TGTGCCAGCAGTTTAGGCGGGACCGACCGGCCCCAGCATTTT.

The V gene is TRBV5-5, the J gene TRBJ1-4, with 8 positions matching TRBD1. J was trimmed by 10 bases and V by 3 bases; bases with no gene match: 2. The length of the CDR3 is 12 residues. Germline CDR1 and CDR2: SGHKS and YYEKEE (reference sequence). The CDR3 DNA follows: TGTGCCAGCAGCTATCAGGGGGCAAAACTGTTTTTT. It yields the protein CASSYQGAKLFF. Based on the CDR3 plus reference TRBV5-5 and TRBJ1-4, the full variable domain is DAGVTQSPTHLIKTRGQQVTLRCSPISGHKSVSWYQQVLGQGPQFIFQYYEKEERGRGNFPDRFSARQFPNYSSELNVNALLLGDSALYLCASSYQGAKLFFGSGTQLSVL.

The chain combines TRBV7-2 with TRBJ2-3, with TRBD2 identical over 14 bases. V was pared by 1 base and J by 2 bases, with 8 bases of the junction left unmatched. CDR3 length: 19 residues. The germline CDR1 and CDR2 sequences are SGHTA and FQGNSA. The chain's CDR3 is CASSLGRSGLAGVTDTQYF. The CDR3 DNA follows: TGTGCCAGCAGCTTAGGTCGCTCGGGACTAGCGGGGGTCACAGATACGCAGTATTTT.

This chain links TRBV9 with TRBJ2-7, with a tentative D call TRBD2 (6 bases). The CDR3 runs to 13 residues. In germline, CDR1 is SGDLS, CDR2 YYNGEE. The V end was cut by 0 bases, the J end by 3 bases, with 7 bases between. The CDR3 DNA is TGTGCCAGCAGCGTAGATAGCGGCTACGAGCAGTACTTC. It translates to CASSVDSGYEQYF.

The CDR3 here is CASSESGHIGEQFF. As DNA, the CDR3 is TGCGCCAGCAGTGAGTCGGGTCATATTGGGGAGCAGTTCTTC. The rearrangement links TRBV10-1 to TRBJ2-1; D uncertain. V lost 0 bases, J lost 10 bases, and 13 bases lay in between. Germline CDR1 reads WNHNN; CDR2 reads SYGVQD (reference sequence). There are 14 residues in the CDR3.

The chain is built from TRBV12-5 and TRBJ2-1; D gene uncertain. The CDR3 sequence is 12 residues long. Trimming stripped 8 bases from V and 12 bases from J, with 17 bases between. CDR1 is LGHNT, CDR2 FRNRAP, per germline. Written as DNA, the CDR3 is TGTGCTAGTAGTTCCACTGGTATAGGGCAGTTCTTC. Protein: CASSSTGIGQFF. Complete variable domain (other parts from reference TRBV12-5 and TRBJ2-1): DARVTQTPRHKVTEMGQEVTMRCQPILGHNTVFWYRQTMMQGLELLAYFRNRAPLDDSGMPKDRFSAEMPDATLATLKIQPSEPRDSAVYFCASSSTGIGQFFGPGTRLTVL.

This chain uses TRBV7-6 with TRBJ2-7; no clear D gene. Germline loops: CDR1 SGHVS, CDR2 FNYEAQ. The CDR3 length is 14 residues. Trimming pared 1 base from V and 7 bases from J, leaving 14 bases between. Written as DNA, the CDR3 is TGTGCCAGCAGCTTAGAGCACAGCAAAAGTGAGCAGTACTTC. This sequence encodes CASSLEHSKSEQYF.

The chain carries TRBV5-1 and TRBJ2-1; D remains ambiguous. V dropped 2 bases and J dropped 4 bases, with 13 bases sitting between them. This CDR3 region has 15 residues. From germline, CDR1 is SGHRS and CDR2 YFSETQ. This CDR3 reads CASSLSSLGYNEQFF. The DNA for the CDR3 is TGCGCCAGCAGCTTATCGTCTTTAGGGTACAATGAGCAGTTCTTC.

The V and J genes are TRBV25-1 and TRBJ2-3; weak D call: TRBD1 (6 bases). The CDR3 runs to 12 residues. Germline V CDR1 and CDR2: MGHDK, SYGVNS. V was clipped by 6 bases and J by 7 bases, with 11 bases between them. The CDR3 reads CASRTGAYTQYF. The CDR3 nucleotides are TGTGCCAGCAGGACAGGCGCGTATACGCAGTATTTT.

This clone has only a few counts. The chain links TRBV11-3 to TRBJ2-1; tentative D call: TRBD2 (6 bases). The length of the CDR3 is 13 residues. Germline V gene sequence: CDR1 SGHNT, CDR2 YENEEA. V lost 2 bases and J lost 5, with 7 bases in between. CDR3 protein: CASSLWRDNEQFF. In nucleotides, the CDR3 is TGTGCCAGCAGCTTATGGAGGGACAATGAGCAGTTCTTC.

This chain uses TRBV4-1 with TRBJ1-4; a possible D gene is TRBD1 (6 bases). The V end lost 1 base, the J end lost 9 bases, and 12 bases lay between the germline ends. Germline CDR1 is MGHRA and CDR2 is YSYEKL. CDR3 size: 14 residues. The CDR3, as DNA: TGCGCCAGCAGCCAAGGTTGGGGGGGGCAAAAACTGTTTTTT. Protein product: CASSQGWGGQKLFF.

This clone appeared a single time. The V call is TRBV7-9, the J call TRBJ2-1; D may be TRBD1 (7 bases). There are 14 residues in the CDR3. Trimming left V 4 bases short and J 12 bases short, with 19 bases between. Germline lookup yields CDR1 SEHNR and CDR2 FQNEAQ (reference sequence). The CDR3 DNA is TGTGCCAGCAGCTCCAGGACAGGAGGAGGGGCGCAGTTCTTC. Its translation: CASSSRTGGGAQFF.

This sequence joins TRBV28 and TRBJ2-7, with D possibly TRBD1 on 6 matching bases. Germline lookup yields CDR1 MDHEN and CDR2 SYDVKM. CDR3 length: 12 residues. Trimming left V 10 bases short and J 4 bases short, with 14 bases between. The CDR3 DNA reads as TGTGCCACTACAGGGATACTTTACGAGCAGTACTTC. It specifies CATTGILYEQYF.

V is TRBV7-9 and J is TRBJ2-5, with 9 bases identical to TRBD2. The CDR3 length is 16 residues. The germline gives CDR1 SEHNR, CDR2 FQNEAQ (reference sequence). The junction had 10 bases not matched to a gene; V was cut back by 3 bases and J by 5 bases. CDR3 sequence reads: CASSLNLAGCRETQYF. CDR3 nucleotides: TGTGCCAGCAGCTTGAATCTAGCGGGATGCCGGGAGACCCAGTACTTC.

The gene calls are TRBV11-2 and TRBJ1-1; 7 positions match TRBD1. There are 14 residues in the CDR3. Germline CDR1 reads SGHAT; CDR2 reads FQNNGV. Trimming at V came to 5 bases and at J to 10 bases, leaving 13 bases not matched to a gene. This CDR3 is CASSPSEGALRAFF. DNA of the CDR3: TGTGCCAGCAGCCCCTCGGAGGGGGCGCTTCGAGCTTTCTTT.

The table lists this clone with a few counts. The V call is TRBV18, the J call TRBJ1-2; TRBD1 matches at 7 bases. Unmatched junction bases numbered 3, after V lost 6 bases and J lost 2 bases. The V gene's germline CDR1 is KGHSH and CDR2 LQKENI. The length of the CDR3 is 13 residues. The CDR3 region is CASSLTGNYGYTF. In DNA form, the CDR3 reads TGTGCCAGCTCGTTGACAGGGAACTATGGCTACACCTTC.

The CDR3: CASSQGIAASTDTQYF. The CDR3 nucleotides read TGCGCCAGCAGCCAGGGCATAGCGGCTAGCACAGATACGCAGTATTTT. The chain couples TRBV4-1 to TRBJ2-3; D perhaps matches TRBD2 (6 bases). Per germline, CDR1 MGHRA and CDR2 YSYEKL. This CDR3 region has 16 residues. The V gene lost 3 bases and the J gene lost 0 bases, with 13 bases spanning the gap.

The rearrangement links TRBV18 to TRBJ2-3, with D tentatively TRBD2 (5 bases). Germline V lookup: CDR1 KGHSH, CDR2 LQKENI. The CDR3 loop spans 13 amino acids. The V end was cut by 2 bases, the J end by 5 bases, with 8 bases between. As DNA, the CDR3 is TGTGCCAGCTCACCAAACGGGGAAGATACGCAGTATTTT. It yields the protein CASSPNGEDTQYF.

The J gene is TRBJ1-1, the V gene TRBV7-3; D gene uncertain. Trimming shortened V by 2 bases and J by 1 base, and 5 bases separated the two germline ends. The CDR3 covers 13 residues. Germline V gives CDR1 SGHTA, CDR2 FQGTGA. CDR3 sequence: CASSLYENTEAFF. The CDR3 DNA sequence: TGTGCCAGCAGCTTATATGAGAACACTGAAGCTTTCTTT.

This chain connects TRBV18 to TRBJ1-2; a possible D gene is TRBD1 (5 bases). This CDR3 has 16 residues. CDR1 and CDR2 (germline): KGHSH, LQKENI. V gave up 4 bases and J gave up 8 bases, with 23 bases separating them. CDR3 sequence (DNA): TGTGCCAGCTCACGGGACTCTCGCGGGACTCCGGGGGGCTACACCTTC. This encodes CASSRDSRGTPGGYTF.

This sequence joins TRBV5-3 and TRBJ2-3; weak D call: TRBD2 (6 bases). TRBV5-3 has ORF status, its function being uncertain. Trimming removed 5 bases at V and 4 bases at J, with 20 bases between. The CDR3 has 16 residues. DNA of the CDR3: TGTGCCAGAAGTGAGGTAGGAGGGAGAGGGGCAGATACGCAGTATTTT. Amino acid sequence: CARSEVGGRGADTQYF.

V is TRBV7-9 and J is TRBJ2-7, with D tentatively TRBD2 (6 bases). The CDR3 spans 12 residues. Germline loops: CDR1 SEHNR, CDR2 FQNEAQ (reference sequence). V lost 4 bases and J lost 5, with 9 bases in between. The CDR3 here is CASSSSAHEQYF. The DNA of the CDR3 is TGTGCCAGCAGCTCTAGCGCACACGAGCAGTACTTC.

The sample holds one count of this clone. This chain links TRBV7-2 with TRBJ2-6; D remains unclear. Deletions cut 1 base from V and 0 bases from J, with 4 bases between. Germline lookup yields CDR1 SGHTA and CDR2 FQGNSA. The CDR3 consists of 15 residues. In DNA form, the CDR3 reads TGTGCCAGCAGCTTAGGGCACTCTGGGGCCAACGTCCTGACTTTC. Translating it yields CASSLGHSGANVLTF.

The genes are TRBV5-1 and TRBJ2-7; 11 bases align to TRBD2. With V trimmed by 4 bases and J by 3 bases, 3 bases remained unmatched. The CDR3 runs 14 residues. The germline V gene has CDR1 SGHRS and CDR2 YFSETQ. This CDR3 reads CASSPGTSGYEQYF. The CDR3 nucleotides are TGCGCCAGCAGCCCCGGGACTAGCGGCTACGAGCAGTACTTC.

The chain combines TRBV28 with TRBJ1-5, with TRBD1 matching 7 bases. The junction had 7 bases not matched to a gene; V was cut back by 1 base and J by 4 bases. CDR1 and CDR2 (germline): MDHEN, SYDVKM. The CDR3 sequence is 16 residues long. This chain's CDR3 is CASSLYGRDRNQPQHF. In nucleotides, the CDR3 is TGTGCCAGCAGTTTATATGGTCGGGACAGAAATCAGCCCCAGCATTTT.

The chain links TRBV5-6 to TRBJ2-1; D gene uncertain. The germline gives CDR1 SGHDT, CDR2 YYEEEE. Deletions cut 4 bases from V and 9 bases from J, with 14 bases between. The CDR3 spans 13 residues. The DNA for the CDR3 is TGTGCCAGCAGCCCCGGTAGGAGTCTTGAGCAGTTCTTC. Encoded protein: CASSPGRSLEQFF.

The V gene is TRBV12-5, the J gene TRBJ1-1; D gene unclear. V was clipped by 2 bases and J by 1 base, with 5 bases between them. The CDR3 length is 13 residues. The germline gives CDR1 LGHNT, CDR2 FRNRAP. The CDR3 region is CASGLWANTEAFF. The CDR3 DNA reads as TGTGCTAGTGGTTTGTGGGCGAACACTGAAGCTTTCTTT.

This chain connects TRBV19 to TRBJ2-7, with a tentative D call TRBD2 (6 bases). This CDR3 contains 14 residues. Germline CDR1 reads LNHDA; CDR2 reads SQIVND (reference sequence). The V and J ends lost 6 bases and 2 bases respectively, with 14 bases between them. In DNA, the CDR3 is TGTGCCAGTAGATCTAGCGCCCTTACCTACGAGCAGTACTTC. It is translated as CASRSSALTYEQYF. Looking up the rest from reference TRBV19 and TRBJ2-7 gives the full variable domain: DGGITQSPKYLFRKEGQNVTLSCEQNLNHDAMYWYRQDPGQGLRLIYYSQIVNDFQKGDIAEGYSVSREKKESFPLTVTSAQKNPTAFYLCASRSSALTYEQYFGPGTRLTVT.

The chain joins TRBV18 to TRBJ1-4; D perhaps matches TRBD1 (6 bases). Germline V gene sequence: CDR1 KGHSH, CDR2 LQKENI. The CDR3 totals 14 residues. V shed 3 bases and J shed 7 bases, with 12 bases lying between them. CDR3 nucleotides: TGTGCCAGCTCACCTGAGGGGGTGAGTGAAAAACTGTTTTTT. Protein: CASSPEGVSEKLFF.

The V call is TRBV27, the J call TRBJ1-2; 8 bases fit TRBD1. Per germline, CDR1 MNHEY and CDR2 SMNVEV (reference sequence). The CDR3 spans 13 residues. J lost 8 bases, V lost 6 bases, and 8 bases had no gene match. This CDR3 reads CASSVDRGWGYTF. The CDR3, as DNA: TGTGCCAGCAGCGTCGACAGGGGTTGGGGCTACACCTTC.

The chain joins TRBV5-1 to TRBJ2-1; D is unclear. Per germline, CDR1 SGHRS and CDR2 YFSETQ. This CDR3 is built from 14 residues. The V end lost 0 bases, the J end lost 3 bases, and 7 bases lay between the germline ends. The DNA for the CDR3 is TGCGCCAGCAGCTTGGAGGGATTCTACAATGAGCAGTTCTTC. This gives the protein CASSLEGFYNEQFF.